The 25 T cell receptor beta chains below come from one sample, sequenced in a study of OX40 agonist ivuxolimab in advanced cancers. Method: immunoSEQ multiplex PCR; TCRdb's copy keeps in-frame clones and lacks some. The sample carries tens of thousands of clones, about 82% recorded once. Sequenced here: CD4+ or CD8+ T cells sorted from blood, sampled in a trial of the OX40 agonist ivuxolimab. The receptors derive from an adult with an advanced solid tumor such as melanoma, head and neck, liver or kidney cancer.

This chain connects TRBV7-6 to TRBJ2-2; D might be TRBD1 (6 bases). Trimming stripped 5 bases from V and 6 bases from J, with 16 bases between. Germline CDR1 SGHVS, CDR2 FNYEAQ. This CDR3 region has 15 residues. Written as DNA, the CDR3 is TGTGCCAGCAGCCCGTCGGACAGTGTGGCCGGGGAGCTGTTTTTT. Translation: CASSPSDSVAGELFF.

V gene TRBV4-2 combines with J gene TRBJ1-2; tentative D call: TRBD1 (5 bases). CDR3 size: 16 residues. V was shortened by 0 bases and J by 7 bases, with 18 bases between the two germline ends. Germline V CDR1 and CDR2: LGHNA, YNFKEQ. CDR3 loop: CASSQDSEGRAGGYTF. The CDR3 region has the DNA TGTGCCAGCAGCCAAGATTCGGAGGGGCGCGCGGGTGGCTACACCTTC.

This CDR3 reads CASSLRGGTEAFF. CDR3 in DNA: TGTGCCAGCAGCCTGAGAGGAGGCACTGAAGCTTTCTTT. The chain has TRBV5-4 and TRBJ1-1; D remains unclear. Germline V CDR1 and CDR2: SGHNT, YYREEE (reference sequence). This CDR3 is built from 13 residues. The V and J ends lost 4 bases and 4 bases respectively, with 11 bases between them.

This rearrangement joins TRBV9 to TRBJ2-3, with TRBD2 matching over 7 bases. The V segment lost 0 bases and the J segment 1 base; nucleotides outside the gene matches: 2. The CDR3 is 15 amino acids. Germline V CDR1 and CDR2: SGDLS, YYNGEE. The CDR3 nucleotides are TGTGCCAGCAGCGTAGCTGGGGGGGGCACAGATACGCAGTATTTT. Translated: CASSVAGGGTDTQYF.

The rearrangement uses TRBV5-4 and TRBJ2-5; 11 bases match TRBD2. The CDR3 is 15 amino acids. V lost 5 bases, J lost 2 bases, and 5 bases stayed unmatched. Germline V gene data show CDR1 as SGHNT and CDR2 as YYREEE (reference sequence). CDR3 residues: CASSSRLAGQETQYF. The CDR3 nucleotides read TGTGCCAGCAGTTCTAGACTAGCGGGGCAAGAGACCCAGTACTTC.

The chain has TRBV7-2 and TRBJ2-3; D is ambiguous. Between the trimmed V and J ends, which lost 5 bases and 6 bases, there was a span of 9 bases. This CDR3 has 12 amino acids. Germline V gene data show CDR1 as SGHTA and CDR2 as FQGNSA. The CDR3 spells CASSLLRDTQYF. CDR3 sequence (DNA): TGTGCCAGCAGCCTTCTGCGTGATACGCAGTATTTT.

The chain uses TRBV6-6 and TRBJ1-4, with D perhaps matching TRBD1 (5 bases). V shed 2 bases and J shed 2 bases, with 6 bases lying between them. Germline V gene lookup returns CDR1 MNHNY and CDR2 SVGAGI (reference sequence). The CDR3 runs to 14 residues. CDR3 loop: CASSYGGTNEKLFF. The DNA of the CDR3 is TGTGCCAGCAGTTACGGGGGGACTAATGAAAAACTGTTTTTT.

This clone was seen a handful of times. The chain employs TRBV30 and TRBJ1-5; D uncertain. Germline V gene sequence: CDR1 GTSNPN, CDR2 SVGIG (reference sequence). V shed 4 bases and J shed 4 bases, with 11 bases lying between them. The length of the CDR3 is 13 residues. For the CDR3, the DNA is TGTGCCTGGAAGGGCCAGATGAATCAGCCCCAGCATTTT. Translation: CAWKGQMNQPQHF.

The rearrangement uses TRBV7-2 and TRBJ1-2; unclear D gene. Germline CDR1 is SGHTA and CDR2 is FQGNSA. V was clipped by 1 base and J by 8 bases, with 11 bases between them. The CDR3 runs 13 residues. CDR3 sequence reads: CASSLVGFAGYTF. The CDR3 nucleotides are TGTGCCAGCAGCTTAGTGGGTTTTGCCGGCTACACCTTC.

This chain uses TRBV5-1 with TRBJ1-4, with D unclear. The CDR3 spans 14 residues. Germline values: CDR1 SGHRS, CDR2 YFSETQ. Trimming stripped 0 bases from V and 5 bases from J, with 8 bases between. CDR3 region: CASSLADGNEKLFF. The CDR3 DNA is TGCGCCAGCAGCTTGGCAGACGGAAATGAAAAACTGTTTTTT.

CDR3 sequence reads: CASSPDLAYSPLHF. CDR3 DNA sequence: TGTGCCAGCAGTCCGGACCTGGCGTATTCACCCCTCCACTTT. The chain links TRBV7-8 to TRBJ1-6; no definite D call. Trimming removed 6 bases from V and 8 bases from J, with 14 bases in between. Germline V gene sequence: CDR1 SGHVS, CDR2 FQNEAQ. The CDR3 spans 14 residues.

The genes are TRBV28 and TRBJ1-1; the D is unclear. CDR3 size: 15 residues. Trimming took off 7 bases at V and 10 bases at J, with 25 bases between the two ends. Germline values: CDR1 MDHEN, CDR2 SYDVKM. Written as DNA, the CDR3 is TGTGCCAGCACCCGTATGGAATCACTTGGGCTTGGAGCTTTCTTT. Translating it yields CASTRMESLGLGAFF.

The DNA for the CDR3 is TGTGCCAGCAGTCCCCCTCACGAAAAACTGTTTTTT. Translating it yields CASSPPHEKLFF. The rearrangement uses TRBV28 and TRBJ1-4, with D unclear. The CDR3 has 12 amino acids. V was pared by 5 bases and J by 8 bases, with 9 bases between. Germline loops: CDR1 MDHEN, CDR2 SYDVKM.

The gene calls are TRBV7-6 and TRBJ2-3, with D tentatively TRBD2 (5 bases). Trimming pared 5 bases from V and 0 bases from J, leaving 15 bases between. Per germline, CDR1 SGHVS and CDR2 FNYEAQ. CDR3 length: 16 residues. The CDR3 nucleotides read TGTGCCAGCAGCGGGTGGACTGCAGACAGCACAGATACGCAGTATTTT. Its protein product is CASSGWTADSTDTQYF. The variable domain in full, completed from reference TRBV7-6 and TRBJ2-3, reads GAGVSQSPRYKVTKRGQDVALRCDPISGHVSLYWYRQALGQGPEFLTYFNYEAQQDKSGLPNDRFSAERPEGSISTLTIQRTEQRDSAMYRCASSGWTADSTDTQYFGPGTRLTVL.

This chain joins TRBV18 and TRBJ2-7; D perhaps matches TRBD1 (5 bases). Per the germline V gene, CDR1 is KGHSH and CDR2 is LQKENI. CDR3 length: 15 amino acids. The ends were cut back, 0 bases at V and 0 bases at J, with 9 bases in the middle. DNA for the CDR3: TGTGCCAGCTCACCACCAGGGGCCAGCTCCTACGAGCAGTACTTC. It is translated as CASSPPGASSYEQYF.

The chain couples TRBV7-2 to TRBJ1-2; D ambiguous. The V end was cut by 0 bases, the J end by 6 bases, with 11 bases between. The CDR3 loop spans 14 amino acids. Germline CDR1 and CDR2: SGHTA and FQGNSA. CDR3 nucleotide sequence: TGTGCCAGCAGCTTAGCGCAGAGGGCGAATGGCTACACCTTC. Encoded protein: CASSLAQRANGYTF.

The genes are TRBV29-1 and TRBJ2-1, with unresolved D. Trimming left V 2 bases short and J 0 bases short, with 5 bases between. Per germline, CDR1 SQVTM and CDR2 ANQGSEA. The CDR3 loop spans 13 amino acids. The CDR3 loop reads CSVEQSSYNEQFF. As DNA, the CDR3 is TGCAGCGTTGAACAAAGCTCCTACAATGAGCAGTTCTTC.

This clone was observed once. The chain recombines TRBV7-2 with TRBJ2-1, with 8 bases aligning to TRBD2. Germline V gene data show CDR1 as SGHTA and CDR2 as FQGNSA. The V and J ends lost 4 bases and 6 bases, in that order; junction bases with no gene match: 11. This CDR3 is 16 amino acids long. The CDR3 loop reads CASSSTSGSFGNEQFF. The CDR3 DNA reads TGTGCCAGCAGCTCTACTAGCGGCTCTTTCGGCAATGAGCAGTTCTTC.

This chain connects TRBV7-6 to TRBJ2-3; 14 bases match TRBD2. CDR1 and CDR2 from the germline V gene are SGHVS and FNYEAQ. V lost 5 bases and J lost 5; bases outside the gene matches: 6. The length of the CDR3 is 16 residues. The CDR3 coding sequence is TGTGCCAGCAGCCCCCGACTAGCGGGGGGGCAAGATACGCAGTATTTT. This sequence encodes CASSPRLAGGQDTQYF. Variable domain in full (rest from reference TRBV7-6 and TRBJ2-3): GAGVSQSPRYKVTKRGQDVALRCDPISGHVSLYWYRQALGQGPEFLTYFNYEAQQDKSGLPNDRFSAERPEGSISTLTIQRTEQRDSAMYRCASSPRLAGGQDTQYFGPGTRLTVL.

This chain uses TRBV19 with TRBJ1-1; D is perhaps TRBD1 (5 bases). V was clipped by 6 bases and J by 4 bases, with 15 bases between them. Germline V gives CDR1 LNHDA, CDR2 SQIVND (reference sequence). This CDR3 contains 14 residues. Written as DNA, the CDR3 is TGTGCCAGTAGCCGGGAGGGACTGAGCACTGAAGCTTTCTTT. Translating gives CASSREGLSTEAFF.

This clone was seen a handful of times. The V gene is TRBV16, the J gene TRBJ2-5; the D is unclear. This CDR3 is built from 13 residues. Germline lookup yields CDR1 KGHSY and CDR2 FQNENV. The V and J ends lost 0 bases and 7 bases respectively, with 9 bases between them. In DNA, the CDR3 is TGTGCCAGCAGCCAATCGGATCCGGGGACCCAGTACTTC. The encoded protein is CASSQSDPGTQYF.

This sequence joins TRBV19 and TRBJ1-3; a possible D gene is TRBD1 (5 bases). Germline CDR1 and CDR2: LNHDA and SQIVND (reference sequence). The CDR3 covers 14 residues. The V end lost 3 bases, the J end lost 4 bases, and 10 bases lay between the germline ends. CDR3 sequence (DNA): TGTGCCAGTAGTATCGAGGGGCGCGGAAACACCATATATTTT. This codes for CASSIEGRGNTIYF. The variable domain in full, with the rest retrieved from reference TRBV19 and TRBJ1-3, is DGGITQSPKYLFRKEGQNVTLSCEQNLNHDAMYWYRQDPGQGLRLIYYSQIVNDFQKGDIAEGYSVSREKKESFPLTVTSAQKNPTAFYLCASSIEGRGNTIYFGEGSWLTVV.

The chain employs TRBV27 and TRBJ1-1; D remains unclear. This CDR3 is built from 14 residues. V shed 0 bases and J shed 4 bases, with 9 bases lying between them. CDR1 is MNHEY and CDR2 is SMNVEV in the germline V gene (reference sequence). CDR3 DNA sequence: TGTGCCAGCAGTTTATCATCGTGGGGCACTGAAGCTTTCTTT. Protein product: CASSLSSWGTEAFF.

The chain recombines TRBV28 with TRBJ1-3; D gene ambiguous. CDR3 length equals 15 residues. CDR1 is MDHEN, CDR2 SYDVKM, per germline. Trimming removed 4 bases from V and 5 bases from J, with 15 bases in between. Here the CDR3 reads CASSSNEAGRNTIYF. The CDR3 DNA follows: TGTGCCAGCAGTTCCAATGAGGCGGGAAGAAACACCATATATTTT. Looking up the rest from reference TRBV28 and TRBJ1-3 gives the full variable domain: DVKVTQSSRYLVKRTGEKVFLECVQDMDHENMFWYRQDPGLGLRLIYFSYDVKMKEKGDIPEGYSVSREKKERFSLILESASTNQTSMYLCASSSNEAGRNTIYFGEGSWLTVV.

This chain uses TRBV25-1 with TRBJ1-4; D unresolved. V was shortened by 1 base and J by 5 bases, with 11 bases between the two germline ends. The CDR3 consists of 15 residues. The V gene's germline CDR1 is MGHDK and CDR2 SYGVNS. CDR3 amino acids: CASSEWRGDNEKLFF. CDR3 nucleotide sequence: TGTGCCAGCAGTGAATGGCGGGGAGACAATGAAAAACTGTTTTTT.